The 14 T cell receptor beta chains reported below all come from one sample, sequenced in a study of T cell changes during pregnancy in multiple sclerosis. Sequencing used immunoSEQ multiplex PCR; TCRdb keeps in-frame clones, though not all of them. The sample records 83,000 or so clones, around 94% being singletons. The source was peripheral blood, collected after pregnancy. These receptor sequences come from a female donor in good health, enrolled as a control in a pregnancy study.

This clone has a single count. This chain connects TRBV15 to TRBJ2-7; D perhaps matches TRBD2 (7 bases). The V gene lost 1 base and the J gene lost 2 bases, with 12 bases spanning the gap. Per the germline V gene, CDR1 is LNHNV and CDR2 is YYDKDF (reference sequence). This CDR3 region has 15 residues. The CDR3 protein is CATSRVGRGTYEQYF. In DNA, the CDR3 is TGTGCCACCAGCAGAGTGGGGAGGGGGACCTACGAGCAGTACTTC.

This rearrangement joins TRBV7-9 to TRBJ2-7; 9 nucleotides line up with TRBD2. Germline CDR1 SEHNR, CDR2 FQNEAQ (reference sequence). This CDR3 spans 15 amino acids. Losses at the gene ends were 4 bases for V and 4 bases for J; bases not matched to a gene: 8. CDR3 residues: CASSSQREVGYEQYF. The CDR3 DNA sequence: TGTGCCAGCAGCTCTCAGCGGGAGGTGGGGTACGAGCAGTACTTC.

The chain joins TRBV6-5 to TRBJ2-7, with TRBD2 identical over 8 bases. V trimming: 5 bases; J trimming: 0 bases; junction bases outside the gene matches: 6. The CDR3 runs to 15 residues. Per the germline V gene, CDR1 is MNHEY and CDR2 is SVGAGI. In DNA form, the CDR3 reads TGTGCCAGCAGTCGACACGGGGGGGTCTCCTACGAGCAGTACTTC. It translates to CASSRHGGVSYEQYF.

The V call is TRBV19, the J call TRBJ1-1; TRBD1 matches 7 bases. CDR1 and CDR2 from the germline V gene are LNHDA and SQIVND (reference sequence). CDR3 length equals 15 residues. The V segment lost 5 bases and the J segment 1 base; nucleotides outside the gene matches: 7. CDR3 residues: CASSDHRGGNTEAFF. The CDR3, as DNA: TGTGCCAGTAGTGATCACAGGGGAGGGAACACTGAAGCTTTCTTT.

V is TRBV2 and J is TRBJ2-5; no clear D. The germline V and J ends were trimmed by 2 bases and 5 bases, with 15 bases remaining between them. The CDR3 spans 15 residues. Per germline, CDR1 SNHLY and CDR2 FYNNEI. The CDR3 nucleotides read TGTGCCAGCAGTGAACTCGTGTCTAGAGGCGAGACCCAGTACTTC. It yields the protein CASSELVSRGETQYF.

The chain links TRBV14 to TRBJ1-4; tentative D call: TRBD1 (6 bases). The CDR3 has 15 residues. V lost 0 bases and J 7 bases, leaving 12 bases between the germline ends. The germline CDR1 and CDR2 sequences are SGHDN and FVKESK. CDR3 residues: CASSQETGWAEKLFF. In DNA, the CDR3 is TGTGCCAGCAGCCAAGAGACAGGTTGGGCTGAAAAACTGTTTTTT.

The chain recombines TRBV5-1 with TRBJ1-5; 8 bases agree with TRBD1. The germline V gene has CDR1 SGHRS and CDR2 YFSETQ. CDR3 length equals 14 residues. With 4 bases clipped from V and 4 bases from J, the junction kept 4 bases outside the gene matches. This CDR3 reads CASSTGGQNQPQHF. The CDR3 DNA reads TGCGCCAGCAGCACAGGGGGGCAGAATCAGCCCCAGCATTTT.

The chain is built from TRBV19 and TRBJ2-1, with 13 bases fitting TRBD2. Germline loops: CDR1 LNHDA, CDR2 SQIVND (reference sequence). Losses at the gene ends were 3 bases for V and 9 bases for J; bases not matched to a gene: 8. The CDR3 spans 16 residues. The CDR3 DNA sequence: TGTGCCAGTAGTATGTCAAGACTAGCGGGGGGCATTGAGCAGTTCTTC. Translated: CASSMSRLAGGIEQFF.

This rearrangement joins TRBV9 to TRBJ2-2, with D unclear. Germline V gene lookup returns CDR1 SGDLS and CDR2 YYNGEE. V gave up 3 bases and J gave up 3 bases, with 12 bases separating them. This CDR3 region has 15 residues. This CDR3 reads CASSGPPTHTGELFF. CDR3 bases: TGTGCCAGCAGCGGCCCCCCAACTCACACCGGGGAGCTGTTTTTT.

The table lists this clone with a count of one. The genes are TRBV2 and TRBJ2-2, with D maybe TRBD1 (5 bases). Germline CDR1 reads SNHLY; CDR2 reads FYNNEI. Trimming took off 4 bases at V and 8 bases at J, with 11 bases between the two ends. CDR3 length equals 13 residues. The CDR3 nucleotides read TGTGCCAGCAGTGTTCAGGGATGGGGGGAGCTGTTTTTT. It yields the protein CASSVQGWGELFF.

The chain couples TRBV7-9 to TRBJ2-2, with TRBD2 matching 8 bases. This CDR3 region has 15 residues. Losses at the gene ends were 7 bases for V and 0 bases for J; bases not matched to a gene: 4. Germline V CDR1 and CDR2: SEHNR, FQNEAQ (reference sequence). The CDR3 DNA follows: TGTGCCAGCACCATGGGACTAGCGAACACCGGGGAGCTGTTTTTT. This gives the protein CASTMGLANTGELFF.

This clone was seen a single time. The rearrangement links TRBV2 to TRBJ2-7; tentative D call: TRBD2 (5 bases). The germline V gene encodes CDR1 SNHLY and CDR2 FYNNEI. Trimming shortened V by 3 bases and J by 3 bases, and 12 bases separated the two germline ends. The CDR3 has 14 amino acids. Here the CDR3 reads CASSELGVDYEQYF. CDR3 bases: TGTGCCAGCAGTGAGCTCGGGGTCGACTACGAGCAGTACTTC. Based on the CDR3 plus reference TRBV2 and TRBJ2-7, the full variable domain is EPEVTQTPSHQVTQMGQEVILRCVPISNHLYFYWYRQILGQKVEFLVSFYNNEISEKSEIFDDQFSVERPDGSNFTLKIRSTKLEDSAMYFCASSELGVDYEQYFGPGTRLTVT.

This chain connects TRBV27 to TRBJ2-7; a possible D gene is TRBD1 (5 bases). V was clipped by 3 bases and J by 4 bases, with 10 bases between them. Germline CDR1 is MNHEY and CDR2 is SMNVEV (reference sequence). The CDR3 contains 13 residues. CDR3 loop: CASSLRQPYEQYF. Written as DNA, the CDR3 is TGTGCCAGCAGTTTGAGACAGCCTTACGAGCAGTACTTC.

The chain recombines TRBV28 with TRBJ2-7; TRBD1 agrees at 7 bases. Germline V CDR1 and CDR2: MDHEN, SYDVKM. The CDR3 consists of 14 residues. V lost 5 bases and J lost 5; bases outside the gene matches: 9. DNA for the CDR3: TGTGCCAGCAGTCCAAGGGGGCTTTTGGACGAGCAGTACTTC. Its protein is CASSPRGLLDEQYF.